A single sample is the source of the 8 T cell receptor beta chains below, sequenced in a study of T cell responses to AZD1222 COVID-19 vaccine. Assay: immunoSEQ multiplex PCR; the TCRdb copy retains only in-frame clones and omits some. The repertoire holds some 95,000 clones, with roughly nine tenths as singletons. The sequencing here drew on peripheral blood, taken on day 0 of AZD1222 vaccination. All receptors derive from an adult in good health.

This clone was picked up a small number of times. The J gene is TRBJ1-6, the V gene TRBV19, with a weak D call TRBD1 (6 bases). Per the germline V gene, CDR1 is LNHDA and CDR2 is SQIVND (reference sequence). The CDR3 consists of 16 residues. V was shortened by 6 bases and J by 8 bases, with 20 bases between the two germline ends. The CDR3 sequence is CASRARGLVSDSPLHF. Written as DNA, the CDR3 is TGTGCCAGTAGGGCACGGGGGCTAGTTTCTGATTCACCCCTCCACTTT.

This clone turned up a few times. The chain uses TRBV7-9 and TRBJ2-7; the match to TRBD2 covers 11 bases. CDR1 is SEHNR and CDR2 is FQNEAQ in the germline V gene (reference sequence). This CDR3 contains 16 residues. The V and J ends lost 5 bases and 9 bases, in that order; junction bases with no gene match: 15. CDR3 bases: TGTGCCAGCAGCCACTCCGGGACTAGCGGCCCTATGGGGCAGTACTTC. It specifies CASSHSGTSGPMGQYF.

The chain is built from TRBV7-2 and TRBJ1-2, with D hard to call. CDR1 is SGHTA, CDR2 FQGNSA, per germline. V gave up 3 bases and J gave up 1 base, with 9 bases separating them. CDR3 length equals 14 residues. CDR3 bases: TGTGCCAGCAGCTTGGTTAACGGTAACTATGGCTACACCTTC. This codes for CASSLVNGNYGYTF.

This clone appeared once. This sample includes further DNA sequences coding for the same CDR3. The chain recombines TRBV29-1 with TRBJ2-1, with TRBD1 matching 11 bases. Germline V gives CDR1 SQVTM, CDR2 ANQGSEA. V shed 6 bases, J shed 5 bases, and the junction held 6 bases outside the gene matches. This CDR3 has 14 residues. The CDR3 DNA reads as TGCAGCGTCCGGGACAGGGGGTGGGACAATGAGCAGTTCTTC. Protein product: CSVRDRGWDNEQFF.

The CDR3 nucleotides read TGTGCCAGCAGTTCCTTACGACAGGGGGTACAACAGCCCCAGCATTTT. Protein product: CASSSLRQGVQQPQHF. This rearrangement joins TRBV28 to TRBJ1-5, with 9 bases that match TRBD1. The J segment lost 7 bases and the V segment lost 4 bases, leaving 11 bases of the junction unmatched. CDR1 and CDR2 from the germline V gene are MDHEN and SYDVKM. The CDR3 has 16 amino acids.

In its sample, this clone was seen a few times. The gene calls are TRBV19 and TRBJ2-2, with unresolved D. The V end lost 5 bases, the J end lost 6 bases, and 10 bases lay between the germline ends. Germline V gene data show CDR1 as LNHDA and CDR2 as SQIVND (reference sequence). CDR3 length equals 13 residues. Here the CDR3 reads CASSYTFSGELFF. CDR3 nucleotides: TGTGCCAGTAGTTATACCTTTTCCGGGGAGCTGTTTTTT.

The rearrangement links TRBV5-1 to TRBJ2-3; TRBD1 is a possible D gene (5 bases). Looked up from germline, CDR1 is SGHRS and CDR2 is YFSETQ. The V and J ends lost 0 bases and 8 bases respectively, with 10 bases between them. The CDR3 contains 13 residues. CDR3 sequence reads: CASSLDRSSTQYF. CDR3 DNA: TGCGCCAGCAGCTTGGACAGGTCGAGTACGCAGTATTTT.

V usage is TRBV11-2 and J usage is TRBJ1-3; weak D call: TRBD1 (5 bases). The CDR3 is 14 amino acids. Germline lookup yields CDR1 SGHAT and CDR2 FQNNGV. Trimming left V 6 bases short and J 4 bases short, with 13 bases between. The CDR3 loop reads CASRRWGDGNTIYF. CDR3 sequence (DNA): TGTGCCAGCAGGCGCTGGGGGGACGGAAACACCATATATTTT.